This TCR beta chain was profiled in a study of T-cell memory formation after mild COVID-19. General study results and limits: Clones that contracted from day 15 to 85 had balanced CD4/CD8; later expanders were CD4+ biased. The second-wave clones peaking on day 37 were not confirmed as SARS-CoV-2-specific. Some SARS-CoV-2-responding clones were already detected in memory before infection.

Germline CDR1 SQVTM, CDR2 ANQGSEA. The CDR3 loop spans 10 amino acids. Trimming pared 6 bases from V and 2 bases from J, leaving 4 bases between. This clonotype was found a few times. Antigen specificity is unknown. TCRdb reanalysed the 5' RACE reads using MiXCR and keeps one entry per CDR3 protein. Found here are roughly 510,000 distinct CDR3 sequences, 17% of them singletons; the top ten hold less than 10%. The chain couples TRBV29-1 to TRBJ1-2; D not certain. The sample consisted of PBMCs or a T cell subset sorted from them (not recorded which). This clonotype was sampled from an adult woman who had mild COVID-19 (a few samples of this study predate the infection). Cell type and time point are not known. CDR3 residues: CSVSNYGYTF. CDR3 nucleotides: TGCAGCGTGTCGAACTATGGCTACACCTTC.